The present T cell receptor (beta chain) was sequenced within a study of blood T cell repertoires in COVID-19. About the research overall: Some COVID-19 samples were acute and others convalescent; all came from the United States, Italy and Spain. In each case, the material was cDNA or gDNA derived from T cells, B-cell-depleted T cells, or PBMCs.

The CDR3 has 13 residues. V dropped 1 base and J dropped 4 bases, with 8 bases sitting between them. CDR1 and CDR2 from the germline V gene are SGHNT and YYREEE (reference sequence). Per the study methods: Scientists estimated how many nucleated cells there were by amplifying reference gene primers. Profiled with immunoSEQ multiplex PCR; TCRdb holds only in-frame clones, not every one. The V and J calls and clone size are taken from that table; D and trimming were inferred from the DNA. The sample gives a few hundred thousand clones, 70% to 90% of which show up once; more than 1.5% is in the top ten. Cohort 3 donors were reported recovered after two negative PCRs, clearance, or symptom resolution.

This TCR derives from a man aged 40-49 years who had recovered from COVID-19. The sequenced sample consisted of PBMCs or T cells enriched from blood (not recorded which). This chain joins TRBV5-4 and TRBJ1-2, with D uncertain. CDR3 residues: CASSLTAFYGYTF. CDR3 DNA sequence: TGTGCCAGCAGCTTGACAGCCTTCTATGGCTACACCTTC.